This record covers a single T cell receptor (beta chain). The data were taken from a study of tumor-infiltrating lymphocytes in oesophageal squamous cell carcinoma. Germline V gives CDR1 MNHNY, CDR2 SVGAGI (reference sequence). CDR3 length: 14 residues. Trimming cost V 6 bases and J 2 bases; bases outside gene matches: 6. TCRdb processed the reads anew with MiXCR; each CDR3 protein has one entry. This table holds roughly 11,000 distinct CDR3 sequences, around 50% found once. The chain couples TRBV6-6 to TRBJ1-2; TRBD1 matches at 7 bases. The TCR was taken from a female donor with esophageal squamous cell carcinoma. The sequenced sample was blood. The CDR3 is CASRRQGFNYGYTF. CDR3 DNA sequence: TGTGCCAGCAGGCGACAGGGTTTCAACTATGGCTACACCTTC.